This TCR beta chain was captured by sequencing in a study of blood T cell repertoires in COVID-19. The table came from immunoSEQ multiplex PCR; TCRdb's copy has only in-frame clones and leaves some out. The repertoire includes about 390,000 clones, about 87% of them detected once, and 10% sits in the top ten. The study counted Cohort 3 donors as recovered given two negative PCRs, clearance, or symptom resolution. Sequenced input: PBMCs or T cells enriched from blood (not recorded which). The source is a woman between 45 and 60 years old who had recovered from COVID-19.

The CDR3 loop reads CASSPQGGGRPYEQYF. For the CDR3, the DNA is TGTGCCAGCAGCCCTCAAGGGGGGGGTCGCCCCTACGAGCAGTACTTC. J is TRBJ2-7 and V is TRBV7-2, with TRBD2 as a possible D gene (7 bases). Germline-derived CDR1 and CDR2 are SGHTA and FQGNSA. Deletions cut 5 bases from V and 2 bases from J, with 19 bases between. There are 16 residues in the CDR3.